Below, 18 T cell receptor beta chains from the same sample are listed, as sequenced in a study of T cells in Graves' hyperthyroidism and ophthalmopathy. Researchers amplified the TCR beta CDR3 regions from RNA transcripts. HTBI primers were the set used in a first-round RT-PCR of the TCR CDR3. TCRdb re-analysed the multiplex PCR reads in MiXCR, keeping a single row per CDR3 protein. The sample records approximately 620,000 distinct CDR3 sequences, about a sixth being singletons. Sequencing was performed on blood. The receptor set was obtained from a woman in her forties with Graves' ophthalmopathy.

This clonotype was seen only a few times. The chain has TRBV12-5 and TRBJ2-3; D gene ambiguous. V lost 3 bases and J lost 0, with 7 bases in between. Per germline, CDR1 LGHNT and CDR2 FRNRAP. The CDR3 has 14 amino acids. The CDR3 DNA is TGTGCTAGTGGTTTAGCGTCAAGCACAGATACGCAGTATTTT. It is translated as CASGLASSTDTQYF.

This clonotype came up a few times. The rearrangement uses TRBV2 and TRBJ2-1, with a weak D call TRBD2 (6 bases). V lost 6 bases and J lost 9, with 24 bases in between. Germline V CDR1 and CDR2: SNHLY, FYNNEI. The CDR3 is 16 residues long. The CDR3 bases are TGTGCCAGCAGCCTGACCGGGATTCCCGTCGGGGGTGAGCAGTTCTTC. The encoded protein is CASSLTGIPVGGEQFF.

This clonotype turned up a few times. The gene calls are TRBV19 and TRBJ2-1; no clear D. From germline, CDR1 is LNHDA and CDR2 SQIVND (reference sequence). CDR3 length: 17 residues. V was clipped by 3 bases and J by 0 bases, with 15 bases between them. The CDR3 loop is CASSMTEGLSSYNEQFF. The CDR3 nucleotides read TGTGCCAGTAGTATGACCGAAGGGCTAAGCTCCTACAATGAGCAGTTCTTC.

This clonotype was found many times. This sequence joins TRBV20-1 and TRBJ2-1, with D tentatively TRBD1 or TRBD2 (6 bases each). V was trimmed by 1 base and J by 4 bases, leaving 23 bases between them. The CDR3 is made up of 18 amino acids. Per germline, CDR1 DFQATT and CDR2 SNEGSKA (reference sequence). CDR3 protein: CSARAGARHSRGYNEQFF. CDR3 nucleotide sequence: TGCAGTGCTAGAGCGGGGGCGAGACATAGTAGGGGATACAATGAGCAGTTCTTC.

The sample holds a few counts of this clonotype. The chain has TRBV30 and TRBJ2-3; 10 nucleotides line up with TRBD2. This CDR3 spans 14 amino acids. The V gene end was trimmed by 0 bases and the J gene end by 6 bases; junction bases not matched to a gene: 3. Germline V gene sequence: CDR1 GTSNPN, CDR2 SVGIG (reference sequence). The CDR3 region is CAWSVLAGPDTQYF. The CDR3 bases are TGTGCCTGGAGTGTACTAGCGGGGCCGGATACGCAGTATTTT.

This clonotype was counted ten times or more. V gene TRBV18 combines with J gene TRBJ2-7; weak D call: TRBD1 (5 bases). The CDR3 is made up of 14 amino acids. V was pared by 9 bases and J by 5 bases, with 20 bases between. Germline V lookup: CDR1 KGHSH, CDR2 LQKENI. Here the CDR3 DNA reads TGTGCCAGTTCTACGGCCAGGGCCCAGGACGAGCAGTACTTC. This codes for CASSTARAQDEQYF.

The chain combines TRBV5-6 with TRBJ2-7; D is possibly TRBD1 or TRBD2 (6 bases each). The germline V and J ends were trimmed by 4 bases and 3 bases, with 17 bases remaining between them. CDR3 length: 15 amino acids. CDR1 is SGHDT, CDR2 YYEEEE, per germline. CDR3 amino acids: CASSRRGSGFYEQYF. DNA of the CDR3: TGTGCCAGCAGCCGGAGGGGGTCGGGTTTCTACGAGCAGTACTTC.

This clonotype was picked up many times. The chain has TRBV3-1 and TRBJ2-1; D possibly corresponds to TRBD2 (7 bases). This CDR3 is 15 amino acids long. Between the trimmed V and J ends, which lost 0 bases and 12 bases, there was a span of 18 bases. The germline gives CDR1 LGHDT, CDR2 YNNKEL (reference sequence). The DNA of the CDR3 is TGTGCCAGCAGCCAAGATCGAAGGGGGGGCAGGGGGCAGTTCTTC. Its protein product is CASSQDRRGGRGQFF.

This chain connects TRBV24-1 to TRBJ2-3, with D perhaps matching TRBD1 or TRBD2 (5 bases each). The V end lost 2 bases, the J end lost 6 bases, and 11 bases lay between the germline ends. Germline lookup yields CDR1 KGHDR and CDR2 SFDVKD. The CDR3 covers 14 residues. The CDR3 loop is CATSDWGSEDTQYF. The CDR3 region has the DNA TGTGCCACCAGTGATTGGGGGAGTGAGGATACGCAGTATTTT.

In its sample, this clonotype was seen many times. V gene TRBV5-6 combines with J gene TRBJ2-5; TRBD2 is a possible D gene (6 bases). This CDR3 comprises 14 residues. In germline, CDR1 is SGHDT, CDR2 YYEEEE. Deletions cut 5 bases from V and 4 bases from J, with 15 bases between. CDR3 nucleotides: TGTGCCAGCAGAGACCGGAGGGCCGGAGAGACCCAGTACTTC. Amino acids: CASRDRRAGETQYF.

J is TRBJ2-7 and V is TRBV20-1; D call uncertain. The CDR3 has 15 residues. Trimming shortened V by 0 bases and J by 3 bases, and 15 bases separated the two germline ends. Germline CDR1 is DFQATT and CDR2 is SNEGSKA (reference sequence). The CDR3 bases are TGCAGTGCTAGAGACCCCTCCCTACTACGCTACGAGCAGTACTTC. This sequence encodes CSARDPSLLRYEQYF.

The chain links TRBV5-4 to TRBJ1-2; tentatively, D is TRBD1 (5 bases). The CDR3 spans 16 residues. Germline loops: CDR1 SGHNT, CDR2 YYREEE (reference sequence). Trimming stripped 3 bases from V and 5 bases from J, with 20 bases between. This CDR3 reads CASSYGTGHEGYGYTF. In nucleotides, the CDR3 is TGTGCCAGCAGCTACGGGACGGGGCATGAAGGGTATGGCTACACCTTC.

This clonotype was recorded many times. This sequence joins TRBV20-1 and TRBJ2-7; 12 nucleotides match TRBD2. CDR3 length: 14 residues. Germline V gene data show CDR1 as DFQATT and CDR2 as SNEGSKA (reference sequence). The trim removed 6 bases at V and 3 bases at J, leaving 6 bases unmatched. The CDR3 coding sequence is TGCAGTGCGCAACTAGCGGGAGGTGTCTACGAGCAGTACTTC. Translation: CSAQLAGGVYEQYF.

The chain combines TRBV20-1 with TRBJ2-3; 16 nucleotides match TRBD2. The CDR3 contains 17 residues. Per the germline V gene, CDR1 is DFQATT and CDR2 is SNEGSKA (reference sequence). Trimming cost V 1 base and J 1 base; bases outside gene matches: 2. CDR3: CSARAGTSGGGTDTQYF. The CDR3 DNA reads TGCAGTGCTAGAGCCGGGACTAGCGGGGGGGGCACAGATACGCAGTATTTT.

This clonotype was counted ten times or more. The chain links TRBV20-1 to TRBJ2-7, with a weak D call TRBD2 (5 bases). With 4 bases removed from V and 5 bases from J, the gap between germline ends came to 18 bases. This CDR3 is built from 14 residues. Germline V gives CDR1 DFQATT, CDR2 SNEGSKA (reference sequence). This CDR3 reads CSATQTTTIHEQYF. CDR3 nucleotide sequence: TGCAGTGCTACGCAGACTACGACGATTCACGAGCAGTACTTC.

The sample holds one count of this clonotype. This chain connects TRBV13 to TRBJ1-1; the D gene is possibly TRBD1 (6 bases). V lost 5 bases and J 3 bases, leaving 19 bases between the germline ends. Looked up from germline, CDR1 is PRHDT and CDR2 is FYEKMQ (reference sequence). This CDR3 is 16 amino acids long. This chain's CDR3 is CASSPGSSGADTEAFF. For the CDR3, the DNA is TGTGCCAGCAGCCCGGGATCTTCGGGGGCGGACACTGAAGCTTTCTTT.

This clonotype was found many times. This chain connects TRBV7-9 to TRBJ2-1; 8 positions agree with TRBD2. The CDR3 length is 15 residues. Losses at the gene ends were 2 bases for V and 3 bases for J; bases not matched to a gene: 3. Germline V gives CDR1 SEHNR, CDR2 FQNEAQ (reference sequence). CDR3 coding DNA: TGTGCCAGCAGCTTAATCGGGAGGGACTACAATGAGCAGTTCTTC. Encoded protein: CASSLIGRDYNEQFF. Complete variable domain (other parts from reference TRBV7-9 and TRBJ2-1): DTGVSQNPRHKITKRGQNVTFRCDPISEHNRLYWYRQTLGQGPEFLTYFQNEAQLEKSRLLSDRFSAERPKGSFSTLEIQRTEQGDSAMYLCASSLIGRDYNEQFFGPGTRLTVL.

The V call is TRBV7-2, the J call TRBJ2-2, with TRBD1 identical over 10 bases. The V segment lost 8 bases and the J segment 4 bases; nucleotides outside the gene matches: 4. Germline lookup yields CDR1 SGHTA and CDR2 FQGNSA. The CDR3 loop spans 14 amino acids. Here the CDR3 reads CASAGTGATGELFF. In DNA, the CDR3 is TGTGCCAGCGCGGGGACAGGGGCCACCGGGGAGCTGTTTTTT.